Following are 9 T cell receptor beta chains from one sample sequenced in a study of T cells in Graves' hyperthyroidism and ophthalmopathy. RNA transcripts were the template for amplifying TCR beta CDR3 regions. A first-round RT-PCR of the TCR CDR3 used the HTBI primer set. TCRdb reprocessed the multiplex PCR reads via MiXCR and lists one record per CDR3 protein. The repertoire holds a few hundred thousand distinct CDR3 sequences, with under 15% as singletons. Input material: blood. Receptor source: a woman aged 25 to 39 with Graves' hyperthyroidism.

The table lists this clonotype with a few counts. This chain connects TRBV30 to TRBJ2-3; D not resolved. Trimming pared 5 bases from V and 4 bases from J, leaving 13 bases between. CDR1 is GTSNPN and CDR2 is SVGIG in the germline V gene (reference sequence). The CDR3 contains 13 residues. The CDR3 nucleotides are TGTGCCTGGGAAGGTCCAGGCCCAGATACGCAGTATTTT. Its translation: CAWEGPGPDTQYF.

This clonotype came up many times. The rearrangement links TRBV6-1 to TRBJ2-3; D is undetermined. The CDR3 sequence is 14 residues long. Per germline, CDR1 MNHNS and CDR2 SASEGT. The V gene lost 5 bases and the J gene lost 4 bases, with 13 bases spanning the gap. For the CDR3, the DNA is TGTGCCAGCAGTTATAACGCCGGCGCAGATACGCAGTATTTT. As protein: CASSYNAGADTQYF.

This clonotype turned up a few times. The chain carries TRBV7-9 and TRBJ1-2, with 8 bases identical to TRBD1. V trimming: 5 bases; J trimming: 8 bases; junction bases outside the gene matches: 13. CDR1 is SEHNR, CDR2 FQNEAQ, per germline (reference sequence). CDR3 length: 15 residues. Written as DNA, the CDR3 is TGTGCCAGCAGCCCGTCGGACAGGGAAACCCACGGCTACACCTTC. Translation: CASSPSDRETHGYTF. Together with reference TRBV7-9 and TRBJ1-2, the CDR3 gives the full variable domain: DTGVSQNPRHKITKRGQNVTFRCDPISEHNRLYWYRQTLGQGPEFLTYFQNEAQLEKSRLLSDRFSAERPKGSFSTLEIQRTEQGDSAMYLCASSPSDRETHGYTFGSGTRLTVV.

The V gene is TRBV2, the J gene TRBJ2-3; TRBD2 aligns across 10 bases. Germline assignment: CDR1 SNHLY and CDR2 FYNNEI. CDR3 length: 14 residues. V trimming: 7 bases; J trimming: 5 bases; junction bases outside the gene matches: 6. CDR3 DNA: TGTGCCAGCATGAGCGGGAGGGCCAGAGATACGCAGTATTTT. Its protein product is CASMSGRARDTQYF.

This clonotype showed up just a few times. CDR3 amino acids: CASSLEVAGHLSYEQYF. The CDR3 DNA reads TGTGCCAGCAGCTTAGAGGTAGCGGGACACCTAAGCTACGAGCAGTACTTC. The chain recombines TRBV7-2 with TRBJ2-7, with 8 positions matching TRBD2. With 1 base clipped from V and 3 bases from J, the junction kept 11 bases outside the gene matches. The CDR3 consists of 17 residues. CDR1 and CDR2 (germline): SGHTA, FQGNSA.

The chain carries TRBV9 and TRBJ1-3; D gene uncertain. In germline, CDR1 is SGDLS, CDR2 YYNGEE. The CDR3 has 14 residues. Trimming took 0 bases from V and 2 from J, leaving 6 bases between them. CDR3 nucleotides: TGTGCCAGCAGCGTAGAGGTGACTGGAAACACCATATATTTT. Translation gives CASSVEVTGNTIYF.

This clonotype has only a few counts. The J gene is TRBJ2-1, the V gene TRBV19; weak D call: TRBD2 (5 bases). The ends were cut back, 2 bases at V and 1 base at J, with 12 bases in the middle. Germline V gives CDR1 LNHDA, CDR2 SQIVND (reference sequence). The CDR3 loop spans 16 amino acids. CDR3 sequence (DNA): TGTGCCAGTAGTATAACCGGACGGAGGTCCTACAATGAGCAGTTCTTC. Its protein product is CASSITGRRSYNEQFF.

This clonotype showed up just a few times. The chain recombines TRBV29-1 with TRBJ2-7; TRBD2 agrees at 9 bases. The CDR3 consists of 14 residues. V shed 2 bases and J 3 bases; nucleotides not matched to a gene: 5. Germline-derived CDR1 and CDR2 are SQVTM and ANQGSEA. CDR3 DNA: TGCAGCGTTGAATTGGCGGGAGGGGGCTACGAGCAGTACTTC. As protein: CSVELAGGGYEQYF.

This chain links TRBV28 with TRBJ2-2; the match to TRBD2 covers 11 bases. CDR1 MDHEN and CDR2 SYDVKM come from the germline V gene. With V trimmed by 3 bases and J by 9 bases, 12 bases remained unmatched. CDR3 length: 17 residues. The chain's CDR3 is CASSLGGTSGLRRELFF. CDR3 sequence (DNA): TGTGCCAGCAGTTTGGGGGGGACTAGCGGTCTACGTCGGGAGCTGTTTTTT.